This T cell receptor beta chain was observed in a study of blood T cell repertoires in COVID-19 (dated by TCRdb to 2019 to 2021). For context, the study as a whole: Samples from collaborators originated in the United States, Italy and Spain and spanned both the acute and convalescent phases of COVID-19. The samples were drawn from the first 160 participants of the ongoing ImmuneRACE study and from over 950 subjects provided by 6 global collaborators. The sample metadata nearly always contained a de-identified subject ID, COVID-19 status, age in years and sex. The material from the prospective study consisted of cDNA or gDNA derived from T cells, B-cell-depleted T cells, or PBMCs. Where available, HLA class I and class II types were taken from metadata supplied by the sample provider and were not determined by assay-based typing. The repertoires were released in a freely available public database intended as a resource for research on the immune response to SARS-CoV-2. Subjects who had been exposed to COVID-19, were actively infected with it, or had recovered from it provided the deeply sampled blood TCRbeta repertoires that made up the dataset. Findings and caveats that apply to the study as a whole: The amount of clinical and demographic metadata varied by source and participant and was provided uncurated.

Collaborating institutions collected whole blood in K2EDTA tubes following their own protocols. For TCRbeta analysis, collaborator samples were shipped as frozen whole blood, as isolated PBMCs, or as DNA extracted from either sample type. From a lookup of the germline V gene, CDR1 and CDR2 are MDHEN and SYDVKM. The CDR3 covers 16 residues, taking in both the cysteine and the phenylalanine. CDR3 DNA is the only sequence kept; it has 48 bases, read in frame from the first base. Trimming at the junction amounts to 7 bases on V and 1 base on J, and the germline ends lie 17 bases apart. TCRbeta CDR3 regions were amplified from genomic DNA using the immunoSEQ Assay, a bias-controlled multiplex PCR. As for the authors' bioinformatics: The number of nucleated cells in each sample was estimated from the amplification of reference gene primers within the assay. To quantify the absolute abundance of each unique TCRbeta CDR3 rearrangement, sequence reads were collapsed and filtered. For each sample, productive Simpson clonality was calculated by taking the square root of Simpson's diversity index across productive rearrangements. This immuneACCESS table, as held by TCRdb, lists in-frame sequences with V and J called but not all clones. Of the missing ones, under half trace to an unresolved V gene in checked studies; the others have no known cause. That table is the source of V, J and clone size, and D and trimming were worked out from the DNA. The sample table lists around 100,000 clones, approximately 85% of them with a count of one. About 2% of the sample is taken by the ten largest.

Remarks on this clone: Its target antigen remains unknown. No much larger clonotype is one base removed from it; base qualities were not supplied.

This TCR derives from a human donor in a cohort sampled during active COVID-19. The rearrangement combines TRBV28 with TRBJ1-5; no D gene can be assigned with confidence. The sample taken for sequencing was peripheral blood. The sequenced DNA is TGTGCCAGCACTAGAGTCGTTCGCCTGAGCAATCAGCCCCAGCATTTT. It encodes CASTRVVRLSNQPQHF.